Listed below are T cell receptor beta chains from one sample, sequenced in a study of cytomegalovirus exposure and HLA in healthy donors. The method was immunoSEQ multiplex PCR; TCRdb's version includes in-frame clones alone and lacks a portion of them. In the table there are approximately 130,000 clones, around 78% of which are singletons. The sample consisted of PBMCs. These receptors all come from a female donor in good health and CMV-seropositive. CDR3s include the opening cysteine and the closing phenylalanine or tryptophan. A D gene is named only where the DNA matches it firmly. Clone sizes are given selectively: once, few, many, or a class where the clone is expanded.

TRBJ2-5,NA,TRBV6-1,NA,TGTGCCAGCAGTGAAATGCGTAGGGGCCAAGAGACCCAGTACTTC,CASSEMRRGQETQYF
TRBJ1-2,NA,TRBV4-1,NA,TGCGCCAGCAGCCTTCGGTCTAACTATGGCTACACCTTC,CASSLRSNYGYTF
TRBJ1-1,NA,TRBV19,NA,TGTGCCAGTAGTATTGGCTGGAACACTGAAGCTTTCTTT,CASSIGWNTEAFF
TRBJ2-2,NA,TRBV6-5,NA,TGTGCCAGCAGTTACTCGAGAGTTGACGGGGAGCTGTTTTTT,CASSYSRVDGELFF
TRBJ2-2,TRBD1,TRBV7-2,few,TGTGCCAGCAGCTTGGAAGGGGGCGGGAACACCGGGGAGCTGTTTTTT,CASSLEGGGNTGELFF
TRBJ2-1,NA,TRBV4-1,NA,TGCGCCAGCAGCCAAGGGGTGATAGGGGGTGAGCAGTTCTTC,CASSQGVIGGEQFF
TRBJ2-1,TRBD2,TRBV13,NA,TGTGCCAGCAGCTCATACCCGGGACTAGCGATCAATGAGCAGTTCTTC,CASSSYPGLAINEQFF
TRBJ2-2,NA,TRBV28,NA,TGTGCCAGCACTGAACCAGGGAGGCTTGGGGAGCTGTTTTTT,CASTEPGRLGELFF
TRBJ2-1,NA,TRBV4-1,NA,TGCGCCAGCAGCCAGAGGGCATCCTACAATGAGCAGTTCTTC,CASSQRASYNEQFF
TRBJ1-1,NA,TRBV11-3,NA,TGTGCCAGCAGCTTAGTGTCGGGTTCTGAAGCTTTCTTT,CASSLVSGSEAFF
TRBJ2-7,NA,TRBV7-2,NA,TGTGCCAGCAGCTTAGCACAGGGACGGAGCTACGAGCAGTACTTC,CASSLAQGRSYEQYF
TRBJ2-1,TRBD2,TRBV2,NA,TGTGCCAGCAGTGAAAAGCTAGCGGGCCCCCGGGATGAGCAGTTCTTC,CASSEKLAGPRDEQFF
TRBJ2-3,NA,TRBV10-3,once,TGTGCCATCAGAGAGACGACTAGCACAGATACGCAGTATTTT,CAIRETTSTDTQYF
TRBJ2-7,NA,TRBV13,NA,TGTGCCAGCAGCTTAGTCAGGGACGAGCAGTACTTC,CASSLVRDEQYF
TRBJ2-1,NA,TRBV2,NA,TGTGCCAGCAGTGAGGGATTCGGAGGATACAATGAGCAGTTCTTC,CASSEGFGGYNEQFF
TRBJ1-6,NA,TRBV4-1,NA,TGCGCCAGCAGCCAGTTCATTAGCTCCTATAATTCACCCCCCCACTTT,CASSQFISSYNSPPHF
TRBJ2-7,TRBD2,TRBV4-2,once,TGTGCCAGCAGCCAAAGGACTAGCGGGAGGGCTGGCCTCTACGAGCAGTACTTC,CASSQRTSGRAGLYEQYF
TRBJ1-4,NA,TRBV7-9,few,TGTGCCAGCAGCCCAGAAGGGGAAAATGAAAAACTGTTTTTT,CASSPEGENEKLFF
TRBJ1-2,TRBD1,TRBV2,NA,TGTGCCAGCAGTAAAGACAGGGGCTATGGCTACACCTTC,CASSKDRGYGYTF
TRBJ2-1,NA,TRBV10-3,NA,TGTGCCATCAGTGATTATGGGACTCTCCGAGGCGATGAGCAGTTCTTC,CAISDYGTLRGDEQFF
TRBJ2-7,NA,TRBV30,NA,TGTGCCTGGAGCCGCAAGGGCGCAGGGGAACGCGAGCAGTACTTC,CAWSRKGAGEREQYF
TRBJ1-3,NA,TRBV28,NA,TGTGCCAGCAGTTCTGAGGTTCGAAGAAACACCATATATTTT,CASSSEVRRNTIYF
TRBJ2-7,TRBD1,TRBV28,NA,TGTGCCAGCAGCTTTCAGGGGGCGCGGTACGAGCAGTACTTC,CASSFQGARYEQYF
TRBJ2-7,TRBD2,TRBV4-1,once,TGCGCCAGCAGTCGACTAGCGGGGGATTACGAGCAGTACTTC,CASSRLAGDYEQYF